This entry lists 20 T cell receptor beta chains sequenced from one sample in a study of identical twins. TCRdb ran MiXCR on the 5' RACE reads and lists one entry per CDR3 protein. Of 350,000 to 500,000 distinct CDR3 sequences listed, less than 20% are singletons. What was sequenced was naive T cells sorted from blood. The receptor source for this set is a man in his fifties or sixties in good health.

The rearrangement uses TRBV28 and TRBJ2-7; no firm D call. The CDR3 is 13 amino acids. The V and J ends lost 6 bases and 0 bases respectively, with 9 bases between them. Germline values: CDR1 MDHEN, CDR2 SYDVKM. CDR3 loop: CASRAQSSYEQYF. The CDR3 DNA reads TGTGCCAGCAGGGCTCAGAGCTCCTACGAGCAGTACTTC.

V is TRBV25-1 and J is TRBJ2-1, with D possibly being TRBD1 (5 bases). CDR1 is MGHDK and CDR2 is SYGVNS in the germline V gene. V was shortened by 6 bases and J by 4 bases, with 13 bases between the two germline ends. The CDR3 consists of 14 residues. The CDR3 region has the DNA TGTGCCAGCAGAGGAACAGGCCCTTACAATGAGCAGTTCTTC. This encodes CASRGTGPYNEQFF. The full variable domain, its missing parts supplied by reference TRBV25-1 and TRBJ2-1, is EADIYQTPRYLVIGTGKKITLECSQTMGHDKMYWYQQDPGMELHLIHYSYGVNSTEKGDLSSESTVSRIRTEHFPLTLESARPSHTSQYLCASRGTGPYNEQFFGPGTRLTVL.

The chain is built from TRBV2 and TRBJ2-7; 10 bases are shared with TRBD1. The CDR3 runs 16 residues. Trimming at V came to 0 bases and at J to 3 bases, leaving 5 bases not matched to a gene. Germline V lookup: CDR1 SNHLY, CDR2 FYNNEI. CDR3 coding DNA: TGTGCCAGCAGTGAAGCGTCCGGGACAGGGGTCTACGAGCAGTACTTC. Translation gives CASSEASGTGVYEQYF.

This clonotype was seen only a few times. V is TRBV10-3 and J is TRBJ2-7; D is uncertain. This CDR3 has 15 residues. Germline-derived CDR1 and CDR2 are ENHRY and SYGVKD. V was clipped by 3 bases and J by 3 bases, with 15 bases between them. The CDR3 bases are TGTGCCATCAGTGACAAAGGCCCAAAATTCTACGAGCAGTACTTC. As protein: CAISDKGPKFYEQYF.

V usage is TRBV5-1 and J usage is TRBJ2-5; D not resolved. Looked up from germline, CDR1 is SGHRS and CDR2 is YFSETQ. This CDR3 contains 15 residues. V lost 0 bases, J lost 0 bases, and 9 bases lay in between. CDR3 protein: CASSLVGLNQETQYF. The CDR3 DNA follows: TGCGCCAGCAGCTTGGTCGGGTTAAACCAAGAGACCCAGTACTTC.

This chain connects TRBV27 to TRBJ2-1, with 9 bases aligning to TRBD2. This CDR3 region has 16 residues. Germline V gene data show CDR1 as MNHEY and CDR2 as SMNVEV (reference sequence). The V segment lost 8 bases and the J segment 2 bases; nucleotides outside the gene matches: 10. In nucleotides, the CDR3 is TGTGCCAGCGCGAGTAGCGGGAGCGGCGCCTACAATGAGCAGTTCTTC. Translating gives CASASSGSGAYNEQFF.

This chain uses TRBV25-1 with TRBJ1-2; D not resolved. Germline lookup yields CDR1 MGHDK and CDR2 SYGVNS. Trimming took 3 bases from V and 8 from J, leaving 10 bases between them. CDR3 size: 12 residues. CDR3 nucleotides: TGTGCCAGCAGTGACAGGTCCCCGGGCTACACCTTC. Translation: CASSDRSPGYTF.

This clonotype has ten or more counts. Here the CDR3 reads CASTLLAGGPPDTQYF. The CDR3 DNA follows: TGTGCCAGCACCCTACTAGCGGGAGGGCCCCCAGATACGCAGTATTTT. The rearrangement uses TRBV27 and TRBJ2-3; the match to TRBD2 covers 13 bases. This CDR3 comprises 16 residues. V lost 7 bases to trimming and J lost 4 bases; unmatched junction nucleotides: 8. CDR1 is MNHEY, CDR2 SMNVEV, per germline (reference sequence).

A few counts support this clonotype. The chain couples TRBV19 to TRBJ2-3; no reliable D call. Germline CDR1 LNHDA, CDR2 SQIVND (reference sequence). V shed 1 base and J shed 4 bases, with 3 bases lying between them. The CDR3 spans 12 residues. Here the CDR3 reads CASSIGPDTQYF. CDR3 bases: TGTGCCAGTAGTATAGGTCCAGATACGCAGTATTTT.

V usage is TRBV6-5 and J usage is TRBJ2-3, with 8 bases lining up with TRBD1. CDR3 length: 16 residues. V shed 0 bases and J 6 bases; nucleotides not matched to a gene: 8. Germline CDR1 MNHEY, CDR2 SVGAGI. The CDR3 loop is CASSYSSGTGSDTQYF. DNA for the CDR3: TGTGCCAGCAGTTACTCGAGTGGGACAGGATCCGATACGCAGTATTTT.

The rearrangement joins TRBV20-1 to TRBJ1-3; D remains unclear. With 5 bases removed from V and 0 bases from J, the gap between germline ends came to 14 bases. The germline V gene has CDR1 DFQATT and CDR2 SNEGSKA (reference sequence). The CDR3 has 15 amino acids. The CDR3 protein is CSAYGPSYSGNTIYF. DNA for the CDR3: TGCAGTGCTTATGGACCTTCCTACTCTGGAAACACCATATATTTT.

The chain carries TRBV5-1 and TRBJ2-5; D not resolved. The DNA end is a closer match to TRBJ2-1, so the J assignment may be wrong. The CDR3 is made up of 11 amino acids. The germline CDR1 and CDR2 sequences are SGHRS and YFSETQ. The DNA of the CDR3 is TGCGCCAGCAGTCTACAAGAGACCCAGTTCTTC. It specifies CASSLQETQFF.

V and J are TRBV21-1 and TRBJ2-5. TRBV21-1 is described as a pseudogene. CDR3 length: 14 amino acids. CDR3 nucleotide sequence: TGTGCCAGCAGCAAAGGACCTCACGAAGAGACCCAGTACTTC. Residues: CASSKGPHEETQYF.

This clonotype has at least ten counts. This rearrangement joins TRBV20-1 to TRBJ2-2; 10 positions match TRBD2. The germline gives CDR1 DFQATT, CDR2 SNEGSKA (reference sequence). This CDR3 contains 17 residues. J was trimmed by 6 bases and V by 0 bases; bases with no gene match: 10. The CDR3 DNA sequence: TGCAGTGCTAGAGATACTAGCGGGACGTCTGTGGCCGGGGAGCTGTTTTTT. It codes for CSARDTSGTSVAGELFF.

This chain links TRBV2 with TRBJ2-7, with D perhaps matching TRBD1 or TRBD2 (6 bases each). From germline, CDR1 is SNHLY and CDR2 FYNNEI. V was shortened by 8 bases and J by 2 bases, with 16 bases between the two germline ends. This CDR3 region has 14 residues. CDR3 loop: CASYMGGGTYEQYF. The CDR3 DNA sequence: TGTGCCAGCTACATGGGGGGCGGGACCTACGAGCAGTACTTC.

This clonotype was picked up a small number of times. The chain is built from TRBV6-5 and TRBJ1-4; maybe TRBD1 (5 bases). Germline lookup yields CDR1 MNHEY and CDR2 SVGAGI. V was pared by 0 bases and J by 8 bases, with 10 bases between. CDR3 length: 14 amino acids. In DNA form, the CDR3 reads TGTGCCAGCAGTTACTCCCAGGGAAGCGAAAAACTGTTTTTT. This translates into CASSYSQGSEKLFF.

The CDR3 reads CASSPIQGRQTQYF. CDR3 sequence (DNA): TGTGCCAGCAGCCCGATCCAGGGTCGGCAGACCCAGTACTTC. The chain carries TRBV11-2 and TRBJ2-5; maybe TRBD1 (5 bases). The germline CDR1 and CDR2 sequences are SGHAT and FQNNGV. The CDR3 covers 14 residues. The V gene lost 5 bases and the J gene lost 6 bases, with 16 bases spanning the gap. The variable domain in full, completed from reference TRBV11-2 and TRBJ2-5, reads EAGVAQSPRYKIIEKRQSVAFWCNPISGHATLYWYQQILGQGPKLLIQFQNNGVVDDSQLPKDRFSAERLKGVDSTLKIQPAKLEDSAVYLCASSPIQGRQTQYFGPGTRLLVL.

This clonotype was observed a single time. The rearrangement uses TRBV3-1 and TRBJ2-1; TRBD2 agrees at 13 bases. Germline-derived CDR1 and CDR2 are LGHDT and YNNKEL (reference sequence). V lost 2 bases to trimming and J lost 0 bases; unmatched junction nucleotides: 4. The CDR3 is 18 residues long. This chain's CDR3 is CASSQRTSGGGSYNEQFF. In DNA, the CDR3 is TGTGCCAGCAGCCAACGGACTAGCGGGGGAGGCTCCTACAATGAGCAGTTCTTC.

This clonotype turned up a few times. This chain joins TRBV11-2 and TRBJ1-6; D might be TRBD1 (6 bases). The CDR3 spans 17 residues. Germline CDR1 and CDR2: SGHAT and FQNNGV. Trimming pared 0 bases from V and 7 bases from J, leaving 16 bases between. The CDR3 DNA sequence: TGTGCCAGCAGCTTAGAAGGGCAGGGGTTTTCGAATTCACCCCTCCACTTT. Its translation: CASSLEGQGFSNSPLHF.

The chain uses TRBV15 and TRBJ2-7; 8 nucleotides match TRBD2. Germline loops: CDR1 LNHNV, CDR2 YYDKDF (reference sequence). This CDR3 spans 14 amino acids. The V gene end was trimmed by 4 bases and the J gene end by 6 bases; junction bases not matched to a gene: 8. CDR3 bases: TGTGCCACCAGCACCTTAGCGGGACTCGGCGAGCAGTACTTC. Translated: CATSTLAGLGEQYF.